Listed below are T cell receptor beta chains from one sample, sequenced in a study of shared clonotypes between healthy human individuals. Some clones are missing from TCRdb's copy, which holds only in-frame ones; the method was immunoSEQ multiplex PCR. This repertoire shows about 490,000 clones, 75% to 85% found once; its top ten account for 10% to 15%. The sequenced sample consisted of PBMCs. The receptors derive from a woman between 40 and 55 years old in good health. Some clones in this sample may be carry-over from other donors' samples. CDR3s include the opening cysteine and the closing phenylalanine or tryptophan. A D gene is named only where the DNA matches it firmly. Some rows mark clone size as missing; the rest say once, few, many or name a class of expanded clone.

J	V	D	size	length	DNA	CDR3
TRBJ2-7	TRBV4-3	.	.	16	TGCGCCAGCAGCCAAGATTGGGGGGAAGGCGGCCACGAGCAGTACTTC	CASSQDWGEGGHEQYF
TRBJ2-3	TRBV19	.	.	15	TGTGCCAGTAGTATAGATGGGGGTTCCACAGATACGCAGTATTTT	CASSIDGGSTDTQYF
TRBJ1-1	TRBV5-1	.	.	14	TGCGCCAGCAGCCCACCAGACAGGTTGGCTGAAGCTTTCTTT	CASSPPDRLAEAFF
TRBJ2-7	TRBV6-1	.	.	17	TGTGCCAGCAGTGAAAGGTTGCGGGGATTAGTATTATACGAGCAGTACTTC	CASSERLRGLVLYEQYF
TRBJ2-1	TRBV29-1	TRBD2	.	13	TGCAGCGTTGGAGGGCTAGCGGCGGATGAGCAGTTCTTC	CSVGGLAADEQFF
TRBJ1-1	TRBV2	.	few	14	TGTGCCAGCAGCGAAGCTGGCCTGAACACTGAAGCTTTCTTT	CASSEAGLNTEAFF
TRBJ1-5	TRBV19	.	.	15	TGTGCCAGTAGTATAGGTAGGTCCCGGAATCAGCCCCAGCATTTT	CASSIGRSRNQPQHF
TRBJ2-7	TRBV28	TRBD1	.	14	TGTGCCAGCATCCCGGGGCAGGGGGCCCACGAGCAGTACTTC	CASIPGQGAHEQYF
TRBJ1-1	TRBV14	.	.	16	TGTGCCAGCAGCCGAACCTTGACGGTAATGAACACTGAAGCTTTCTTT	CASSRTLTVMNTEAFF
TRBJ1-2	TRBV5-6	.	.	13	TGTGCCAGCAGCTTGAAGGGTCCCTATGGCTACACCTTC	CASSLKGPYGYTF
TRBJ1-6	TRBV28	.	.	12	TGTGCCAGCAGCCCTATATCCTCACCCCTCCACTTT	CASSPISSPLHF
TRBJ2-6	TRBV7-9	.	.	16	TGTGCCAGCAGCCCGAAGGTTAGGACTGGGGCCAACGTCCTGACTTTC	CASSPKVRTGANVLTF
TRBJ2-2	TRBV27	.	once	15	TGTGCCAGCAGTTACGACATAACGAACACCGGGGAGCTGTTTTTT	CASSYDITNTGELFF
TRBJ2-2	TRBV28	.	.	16	TGTGCCAGCAGTCCTTTCGAGGGCCTGAACACCGGGGAGCTGTTTTTT	CASSPFEGLNTGELFF
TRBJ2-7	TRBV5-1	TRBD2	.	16	TGCGCCAGCAGCTCGGGAGGGGGACAAGGAGAATACGAGCAGTACTTC	CASSSGGGQGEYEQYF
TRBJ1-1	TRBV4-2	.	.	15	TGTGCCAGCAGCCAAGGAGGGACCCTGAGCACTGAAGCTTTCTTT	CASSQGGTLSTEAFF